The clone carrying this T cell receptor beta chain appeared once. Its antigen is unidentified. V lost 1 base and J lost 6, with 10 bases in between. Germline CDR1 SGHNT, CDR2 YYREEE (reference sequence). The CDR3 contains 14 residues. This entry comes from a study of shared clonotypes between healthy human individuals. At the level of the study: Three plates were used per donor for CD4 naive, three for CD4 memory, two for CD8 naive and one for CD8 memory. Broader study findings: Non-shared clonotypes had lower generation probabilities than clonotypes shared by all four sorted-subset donors.

The healthy adult donors were HIV-negative and reported no recent acute infections or vaccinations. Sorted-subset replicate PCR reactions were performed with 150 to 200 ng DNA, corresponding to tens of thousands of T cell genomes. TCRdb's copy holds only in-frame clones and misses some; the assay was immunoSEQ multiplex PCR. The table records a few million clones, over 85% of them present only once. The TCR comes from a man aged 18 to 30 in good health. Some clones in this sample may be carry-over from other donors' samples. The genes are TRBV5-4 and TRBJ1-4, with D possibly matching TRBD1 (5 bases). Sequencing was performed on naive CD4+ T cells from PBMCs. Noted subset: CD45RA+ positively selected. The CDR3 loop is CASSLKGADEKLFF. In nucleotides, the CDR3 is TGTGCCAGCAGCTTGAAAGGGGCGGATGAAAAACTGTTTTTT.